The clone carrying this T cell receptor (beta chain) was seen repeatedly, ten times or more. Its antigen is currently unknown. Per germline, CDR1 MGHRA and CDR2 YSYEKL. The trim removed 1 base at V and 4 bases at J, leaving 7 bases unmatched. This CDR3 contains 15 residues. This sample is drawn from a study of neurological immune-mediated disorders. Study conclusions and caveats: Levels of TCR clonal expansion peaked in HTLV-1-associated myelopathy and reached their lowest in multiple sclerosis, under those of healthy controls. CDR3 amino acid sequences found in expanded clones were never shared across subjects, suggesting private repertoires in all groups.

This sample's time point: longitudinal time-point 1 (baseline). As for the cDNA, it was generated by 5'RACE with 10-nucleotide random UMIs. Over 170 million TCR-beta sequences, together covering 15-18 subjects, were produced by every individual sequencing run that was carried out. TCRdb independently ran MiXCR on the 5' RACE reads; one entry per CDR3 protein. The sample lists 55,000 to 80,000 distinct CDR3 sequences; roughly 13% were seen once. The sequencing input was PBMCs. The source of this sequence is a female donor with HTLV-1-associated myelopathy (HAM/TSP). The chain combines TRBV4-1 with TRBJ2-7; 7 positions match TRBD1. The CDR3 DNA sequence: TGCGCCAGCAGCCAAGCCGGACAGGCAAAGTACGAGCAGTACTTC. Protein sequence: CASSQAGQAKYEQYF.